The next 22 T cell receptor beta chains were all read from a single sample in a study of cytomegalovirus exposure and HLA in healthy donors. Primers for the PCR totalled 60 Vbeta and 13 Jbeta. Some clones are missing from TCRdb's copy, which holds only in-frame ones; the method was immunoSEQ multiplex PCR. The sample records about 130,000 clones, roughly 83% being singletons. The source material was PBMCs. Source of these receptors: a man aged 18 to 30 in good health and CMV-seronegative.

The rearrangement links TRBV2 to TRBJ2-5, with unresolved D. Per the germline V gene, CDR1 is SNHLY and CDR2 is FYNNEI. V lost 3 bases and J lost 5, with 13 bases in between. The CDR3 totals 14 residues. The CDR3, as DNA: TGTGCCAGCAGTGATGGGTTTACCAGGGAGACCCAGTACTTC. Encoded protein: CASSDGFTRETQYF.

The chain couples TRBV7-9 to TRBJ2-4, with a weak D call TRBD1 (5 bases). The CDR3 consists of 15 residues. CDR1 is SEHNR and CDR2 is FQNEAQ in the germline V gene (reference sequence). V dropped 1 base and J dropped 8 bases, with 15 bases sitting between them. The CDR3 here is CASSLGGRLGDIQYF. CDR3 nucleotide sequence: TGTGCCAGCAGCTTAGGCGGCCGTCTAGGGGACATTCAGTACTTC.

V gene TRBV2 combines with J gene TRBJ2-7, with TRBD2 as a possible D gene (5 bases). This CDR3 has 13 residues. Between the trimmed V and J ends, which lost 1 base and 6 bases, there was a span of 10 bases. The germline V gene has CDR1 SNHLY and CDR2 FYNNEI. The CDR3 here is CASSEGGSSEQYV. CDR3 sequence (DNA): TGTGCCAGCAGTGAAGGCGGGTCTAGCGAGCAGTACGTC.

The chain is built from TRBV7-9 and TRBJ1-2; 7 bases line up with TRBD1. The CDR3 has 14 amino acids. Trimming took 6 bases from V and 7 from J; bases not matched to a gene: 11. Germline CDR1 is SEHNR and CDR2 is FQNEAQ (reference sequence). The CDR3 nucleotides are TGTGCCAGCAGTCGACAGGGCAATAGTTTTGGCTACACCTTC. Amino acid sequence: CASSRQGNSFGYTF.

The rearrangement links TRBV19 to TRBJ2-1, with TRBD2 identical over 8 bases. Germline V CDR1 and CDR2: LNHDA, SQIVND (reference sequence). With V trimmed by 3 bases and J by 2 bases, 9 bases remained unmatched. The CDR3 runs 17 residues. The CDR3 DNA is TGTGCCAGTAGTATGATAGGACTAGCCGTTGCCTACAATGAGCAGTTCTTC. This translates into CASSMIGLAVAYNEQFF.

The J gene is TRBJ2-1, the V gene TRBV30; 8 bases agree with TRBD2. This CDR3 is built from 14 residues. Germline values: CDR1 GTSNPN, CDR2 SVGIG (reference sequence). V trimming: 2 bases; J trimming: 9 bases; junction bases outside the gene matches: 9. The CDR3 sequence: CAWSIAGTWGEQFF. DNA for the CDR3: TGTGCCTGGAGTATAGCGGGAACGTGGGGTGAGCAGTTCTTC.

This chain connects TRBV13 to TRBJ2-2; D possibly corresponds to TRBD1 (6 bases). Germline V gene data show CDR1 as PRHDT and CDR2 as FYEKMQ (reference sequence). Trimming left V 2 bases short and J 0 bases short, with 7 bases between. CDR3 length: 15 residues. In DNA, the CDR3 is TGTGCCAGCAGCTTAACAGGGACGAACACCGGGGAGCTGTTTTTT. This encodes CASSLTGTNTGELFF.

CDR3: CASSYVGYEQFF. DNA for the CDR3: TGTGCCAGCAGCTACGTCGGGTATGAGCAGTTCTTC. This chain connects TRBV7-2 to TRBJ2-1; D unclear. Germline CDR1 and CDR2: SGHTA and FQGNSA. The CDR3 extends over 12 amino acids. Trimming took off 4 bases at V and 8 bases at J, with 9 bases between the two ends.

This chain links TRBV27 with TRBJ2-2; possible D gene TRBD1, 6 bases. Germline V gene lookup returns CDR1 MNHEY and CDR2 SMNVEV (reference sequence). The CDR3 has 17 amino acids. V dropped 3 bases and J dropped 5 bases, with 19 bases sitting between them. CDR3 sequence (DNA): TGTGCCAGCAGTTTTTACCCGCCGAGGACAGCGACCGGGGAGCTGTTTTTT. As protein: CASSFYPPRTATGELFF.

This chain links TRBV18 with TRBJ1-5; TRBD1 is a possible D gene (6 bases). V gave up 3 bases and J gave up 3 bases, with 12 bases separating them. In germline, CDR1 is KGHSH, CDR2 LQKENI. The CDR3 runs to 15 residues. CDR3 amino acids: CASSPLQGLNQPQHF. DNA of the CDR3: TGTGCCAGCTCACCGTTACAGGGCCTCAATCAGCCCCAGCATTTT.

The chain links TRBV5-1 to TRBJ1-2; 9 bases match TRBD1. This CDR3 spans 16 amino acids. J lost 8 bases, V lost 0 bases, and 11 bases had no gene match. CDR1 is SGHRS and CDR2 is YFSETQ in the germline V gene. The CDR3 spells CASSLGGQGALGGYTF. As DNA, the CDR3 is TGCGCCAGCAGCTTGGGGGGACAGGGTGCTCTGGGAGGCTACACCTTC.

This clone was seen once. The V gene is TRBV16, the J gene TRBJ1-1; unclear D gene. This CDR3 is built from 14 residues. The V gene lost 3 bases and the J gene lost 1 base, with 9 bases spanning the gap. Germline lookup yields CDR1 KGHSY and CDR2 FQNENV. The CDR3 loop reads CASSHPPGNTEAFF. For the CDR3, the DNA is TGTGCCAGCAGCCATCCCCCAGGGAACACTGAAGCTTTCTTT.

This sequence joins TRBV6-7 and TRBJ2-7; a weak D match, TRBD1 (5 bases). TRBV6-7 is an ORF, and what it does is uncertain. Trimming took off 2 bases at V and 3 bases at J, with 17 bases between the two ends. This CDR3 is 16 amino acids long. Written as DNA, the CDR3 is TGTGCCAGCAGTTACCCGAGCGCAGGGTCGGACTACGAGCAGTACGTC. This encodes CASSYPSAGSDYEQYV.

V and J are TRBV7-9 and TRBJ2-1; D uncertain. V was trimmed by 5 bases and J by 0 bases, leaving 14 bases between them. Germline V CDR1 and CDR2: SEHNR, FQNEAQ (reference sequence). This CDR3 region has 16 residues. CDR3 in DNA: TGTGCCAGCAGCCCGTGGGTTAGCCTCTCCTACAATGAGCAGTTCTTC. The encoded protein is CASSPWVSLSYNEQFF.

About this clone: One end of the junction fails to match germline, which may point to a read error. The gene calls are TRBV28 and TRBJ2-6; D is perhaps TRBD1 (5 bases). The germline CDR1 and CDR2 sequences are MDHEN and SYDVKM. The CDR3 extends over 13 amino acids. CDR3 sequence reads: CASSFGGADVLTF. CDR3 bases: TGTGCCAGCAGTTTTGGTGGGGCCGACGTCCTGACTTTC.

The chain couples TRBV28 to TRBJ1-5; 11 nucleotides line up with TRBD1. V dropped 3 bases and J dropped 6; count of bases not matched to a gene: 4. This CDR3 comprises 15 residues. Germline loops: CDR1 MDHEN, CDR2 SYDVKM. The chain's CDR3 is CASSFWTGGFQPQHF. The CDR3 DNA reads TGTGCCAGCAGTTTCTGGACAGGGGGCTTTCAGCCCCAGCATTTT.

The CDR3 loop reads CASSTRGLWQPQHF. DNA of the CDR3: TGTGCCAGCAGTACCAGGGGATTGTGGCAGCCCCAGCATTTT. J is TRBJ1-5 and V is TRBV28; TRBD1 might be the D (6 bases). Trimming stripped 5 bases from V and 7 bases from J, with 15 bases between. Germline CDR1 and CDR2: MDHEN and SYDVKM. The CDR3 contains 14 residues.

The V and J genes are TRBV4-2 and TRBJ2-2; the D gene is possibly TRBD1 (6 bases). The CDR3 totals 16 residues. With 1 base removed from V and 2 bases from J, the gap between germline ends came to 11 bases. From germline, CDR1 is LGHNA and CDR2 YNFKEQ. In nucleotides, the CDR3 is TGTGCCAGCAGCCAAGGACAGGAGATAAACACCGGGGAGCTGTTTTTT. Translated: CASSQGQEINTGELFF.

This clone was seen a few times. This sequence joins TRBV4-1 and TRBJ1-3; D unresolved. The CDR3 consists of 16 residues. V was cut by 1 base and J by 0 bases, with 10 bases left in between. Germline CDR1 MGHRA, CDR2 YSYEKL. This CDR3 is CASSQGGRSSGNTIYF. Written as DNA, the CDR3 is TGCGCCAGCAGCCAAGGTGGAAGGAGCTCTGGAAACACCATATATTTT.

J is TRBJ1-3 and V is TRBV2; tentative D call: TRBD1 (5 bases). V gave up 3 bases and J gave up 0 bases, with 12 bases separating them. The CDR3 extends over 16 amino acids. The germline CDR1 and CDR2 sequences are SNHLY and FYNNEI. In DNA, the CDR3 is TGTGCCAGCAGTGAGGAGGGGTCGCGCTCTGGAAACACCATATATTTT. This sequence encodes CASSEEGSRSGNTIYF.

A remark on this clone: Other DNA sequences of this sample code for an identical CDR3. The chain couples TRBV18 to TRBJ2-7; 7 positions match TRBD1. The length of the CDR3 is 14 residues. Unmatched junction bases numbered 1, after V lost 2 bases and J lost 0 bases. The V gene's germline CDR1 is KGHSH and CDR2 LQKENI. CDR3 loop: CASSPGTDSYEQYF. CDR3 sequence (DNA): TGTGCCAGCTCACCAGGGACAGACTCCTACGAGCAGTACTTC.

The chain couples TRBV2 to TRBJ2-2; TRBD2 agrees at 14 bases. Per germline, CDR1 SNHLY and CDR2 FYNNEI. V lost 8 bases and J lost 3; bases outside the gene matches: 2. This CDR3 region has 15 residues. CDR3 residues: CASLGLAGDTGELFF. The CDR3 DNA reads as TGTGCCAGCTTGGGACTAGCGGGAGACACCGGGGAGCTGTTTTTT.